The rows below give T cell receptor beta chains drawn from one sample of a study of T-cell reconstitution after alpha-beta-depleted transplantation in children. TCRdb re-called the PCR reads with MiXCR, one entry per CDR3 protein. The sample contains 450,000 to 550,000 distinct CDR3 sequences, over 9.5% of which appear only once. Sequencing was performed on PBMCs, mostly from graft donor cells, taken 180 days after TCRalphabeta/CD19-depleted stem cell transplant. These receptor sequences come from a female patient under 10 years old who had a stem cell transplant for aplastic anemia, so the T cells may come from the graft donor. Each CDR3 is given with its conserved first and last residue. A D gene is named only where the DNA matches it firmly. Rows give clone size only sometimes, using once, few, many, or a class for an expanded clone.

TGTGCCAGCAGCCGTGGGTACCAGAGCTCCTACGAGCAGTACTTC | CASSRGYQSSYEQYF | . | TRBJ2-7 | . | TRBV7-9
TGTGCCAGCAGCCACCGGGAAAATGAAAAACTGTTTTTT | CASSHRENEKLFF | few | TRBJ1-4 | . | TRBV14
TGTGCCAGCAGTCAGGAGCACTCTGGAAACACCATATATTTT | CASSQEHSGNTIYF | . | TRBJ1-3 | . | TRBV11-2
TGTGCCAGCAGCTTAGTCCCCCCAAGGGAGGCGAACACCGGGGAGCTGTTTTTT | CASSLVPPREANTGELFF | many | TRBJ2-2 | . | TRBV7-8
TGCAGTGCTATAGCTCCGGGACTAGCGGGCCGTAGGACCCAGTACTTC | CSAIAPGLAGRRTQYF | . | TRBJ2-5 | TRBD2 | TRBV20-1
TGTGCCAGCAGCTTTAAGGGAGGGATAATTGAGCAGTTCTTC | CASSFKGGIIEQFF | few | TRBJ2-1 | TRBD2 | TRBV7-2
TGCAGTGCTCCATTCAGTCGGGGACTAACATACAATGAGCAGTTCTTC | CSAPFSRGLTYNEQFF | . | TRBJ2-1 | TRBD2 | TRBV20-1
TGTGCCAGCAGCTTAGGGGAGTTTATGGGGGCGTCCCAAGAGACCCAGTACTTC | CASSLGEFMGASQETQYF | few | TRBJ2-5 | . | TRBV11-2
TGTGCCAGCAGCTTAGCGGTCCCGGGCTACTATGGCTACACCTTC | CASSLAVPGYYGYTF | . | TRBJ1-2 | . | TRBV7-2
TGCAGTGCTAGAATCCCGGGACAGGGTAACGAGCAGTACTTC | CSARIPGQGNEQYF | . | TRBJ2-7 | TRBD1 | TRBV20-1
TGCGCCAGCAGCTTGACGTACACTGAAGCTTTCTTT | CASSLTYTEAFF | many | TRBJ1-1 | . | TRBV5-1
TGTGCCAGCAGCCGTAAACTAGCGGTCCCTAGGAATGAGCAGTTCTTC | CASSRKLAVPRNEQFF | few | TRBJ2-1 | TRBD2 | TRBV9
TGTGCCAGCGGCCGGGGTACCTACGAGCAGTACTTC | CASGRGTYEQYF | few | TRBJ2-7 | . | TRBV7-2
TGTGCCAGCAGTTTTTCTCGGGACAGGGCTTTGAACTATGGCTACACCTTC | CASSFSRDRALNYGYTF | . | TRBJ1-2 | TRBD1 | TRBV28
TGCAGCGTTGCGGGACAGGGTATCGGGCAGTACTTC | CSVAGQGIGQYF | few | TRBJ2-7 | TRBD1 | TRBV29-1
TGCGCCAGCAGCCAAGAAGGTGAAAATAACTATGGCTACACCTTC | CASSQEGENNYGYTF | . | TRBJ1-2 | . | TRBV4-3
TGTGCCAGCAGCTTAGGGTGGGGCGAGGATACGCAGTATTTT | CASSLGWGEDTQYF | many | TRBJ2-3 | . | TRBV7-8
TGCGCCAGCAGCTTGGTAATATTAGGGGAGCAGTTCTTC | CASSLVILGEQFF | . | TRBJ2-1 | . | TRBV5-1
TGTGCCAGCAGTTACACGAGACAGGGGGCTCGGCAAGCTTTCTTT | CASSYTRQGARQAFF | few | TRBJ1-1 | TRBD1 | TRBV6-5
TGTGCCAGCAGTCCGGACAGGGACGAGCAGTACTTC | CASSPDRDEQYF | many | TRBJ2-7 | TRBD1 | TRBV12-3/TRBV12-4
TGTGCCAGCAGCTTACTAGCGGGGTACACCGGGGAGCTGTTTTTT | CASSLLAGYTGELFF | many | TRBJ2-2 | TRBD2 | TRBV7-2
TGCAGTGCCCCCGCAAAAATTGGGGCCAATCAGCCCCAGCATTTT | CSAPAKIGANQPQHF | few | TRBJ1-5 | . | TRBV20-1
TGTGCCAGCAGCTTAGGCAGCCCAAATGAAAAACTGTTTTTT | CASSLGSPNEKLFF | few | TRBJ1-4 | . | TRBV7-2
TGTGCCAGCAGCCCGGGGAATAACACTGAAGCTTTCTTT | CASSPGNNTEAFF | . | TRBJ1-1 | . | TRBV14
TGCGCCAGCAGCCCGGACGTCATCCAGGAGACCCAGTACTTC | CASSPDVIQETQYF | . | TRBJ2-5 | . | TRBV4-3
TGTGCCAGCAGTTTCCTCTTATCCGGGGAGCTGTTTTTT | CASSFLLSGELFF | . | TRBJ2-2 | . | TRBV12-3/TRBV12-4
TGCGCCAGCAGGATAGAGACGGATTCTAACTATGGCTACACCTTC | CASRIETDSNYGYTF | . | TRBJ1-2 | . | TRBV5-1
TGTGCCAGCCGGGCGCCCGTCGATGAGCAGTTCTTC | CASRAPVDEQFF | . | TRBJ2-1 | . | TRBV28
TGCAGCGTTGATGCTGAGGGGAGCAATGAGCAGTTCTTC | CSVDAEGSNEQFF | . | TRBJ2-1 | . | TRBV29-1
TGTGCCAGCAGTTTAAGACGGAATTACAACAAGGTGTTTTTT | CASSLRRNYNKVFF | . | TRBJ1-4 | . | TRBV12-3/TRBV12-4
TGTGCCAGCAGCCTCGACACCAGGGGGACCGGGGAGCTGTTTTTT | CASSLDTRGTGELFF | few | TRBJ2-2 | TRBD1 | TRBV5-6
TGTGCTAGTGGTTTTGACTCGACGCCCCAGCATTTT | CASGFDSTPQHF | . | TRBJ1-5 | . | TRBV12-5
TGTGCCAGCTCATTAACACCTTCTAGCTCCTACGAGCAGTACTTC | CASSLTPSSSYEQYF | many | TRBJ2-7 | . | TRBV18
TGTGCCAGCAGCTTAACGGGTGGGCCACAAGAGACCCAGTACTTC | CASSLTGGPQETQYF | many | TRBJ2-5 | . | TRBV5-6
TGTGCCAGCAGACTTGCTCTAGCGAGAGACCTTACGCAGTATTTT | CASRLALARDLTQYF | . | TRBJ2-3 | . | TRBV6-1
TGTGCCAGCACCCCTCGCGGGATGAGGGCAAGTGGCATTCAGTACTTC | CASTPRGMRASGIQYF | few | TRBJ2-4 | . | TRBV28
TGTGCCAGCAGCCCCAGCTCCATGGCGGGTTTAAACAATGAGCAGTTCTTC | CASSPSSMAGLNNEQFF | few | TRBJ2-1 | . | TRBV7-2
TGTGCCAGCAGCGGACTAGCGTACGAGGACAATGAGCAGTTCTTC | CASSGLAYEDNEQFF | few | TRBJ2-1 | TRBD2 | TRBV7-8
TGTGCCAGTAGTATCGGGACGAGAAACAATGAGCAGTTCTTC | CASSIGTRNNEQFF | . | TRBJ2-1 | . | TRBV19
TGTGCCAGCAGCCGACAGGGCCCCTACAATGAGCAGTTCTTC | CASSRQGPYNEQFF | few | TRBJ2-1 | TRBD1 | TRBV9
TGTGCCAGTAGTAGCCGGGACAGCCAGAATCAGCCCCAGCATTTT | CASSSRDSQNQPQHF | few | TRBJ1-5 | TRBD1 | TRBV19
TGCGCCAGCAGCTTGGACGGGAAGGTCGGATATCAGCCCCAGCATTTT | CASSLDGKVGYQPQHF | few | TRBJ1-5 | . | TRBV5-1
TGTGCCAGCAGCGTAGTCCCCCCCGGGACTAGCGGAAAAGAGACCCAGTACTTC | CASSVVPPGTSGKETQYF | . | TRBJ2-5 | TRBD2 | TRBV9
TGTGCCAGCAGGCTCCCCCCGGTGGGCCGCTCGAACACTGAAGCTTTCTTT | CASRLPPVGRSNTEAFF | . | TRBJ1-1 | . | TRBV11-2
TGTGCCAGCAGTTTAGCCTCTGGAGCTGGCTACACCTTC | CASSLASGAGYTF | many | TRBJ1-2 | . | TRBV12-3/TRBV12-4